This T cell receptor (beta chain) was sequenced for a study of blood T cell repertoires in COVID-19. At the level of the study: T cells, B-cell-depleted T cells, or PBMCs provided the cDNA or gDNA that served as material.

The trim removed 5 bases at V and 2 bases at J, leaving 8 bases unmatched. CDR1 is MNHNY and CDR2 is SVGAGI in the germline V gene (reference sequence). This CDR3 region has 16 residues. Measured with immunoSEQ multiplex PCR; TCRdb has only the in-frame clones, and not every one. The table records some 250,000 clones, just over 85% of them present only once. The specimen was peripheral blood. This chain connects TRBV6-6 to TRBJ1-2, with 10 bases fitting TRBD1. The source of this sequence is a man aged 30 to 39 who had recovered from COVID-19. CDR3 bases: TGTGCCAGCAGTAGACCTCCGGGACAGGGGAACTATGGCTACACCTTC. Encoded protein: CASSRPPGQGNYGYTF.